This T cell receptor beta chain was obtained from a study of a mutant IDH1 vaccine in newly diagnosed glioma. The overall study: Averaging approximately 40 years of age, treated patients were about 62% male and about 38% female. Beforehand, treatment had been radiotherapy, temozolomide, or both; the majority received both.

Note on this clone: The antigen remains undetermined.

The study, taken as a whole, reports: Seemingly, top peripheral T cell clonotype changes bore no relation to pseudoprogression.

This CDR3 is 17 amino acids long. The V gene's germline CDR1 is SGHAT and CDR2 FQNNGV. The ends lost 1 base at V and 0 bases at J; junction bases unmatched: 5. Time point here: baseline, week 1 (first vaccination visit). Treatment noted: pre-vaccination baseline after standard-of-care therapy. Some clones are missing from TCRdb's copy, which holds only in-frame ones; the method was immunoSEQ multiplex PCR. The sample gives tens of thousands of clones, about nine tenths of which show up once; 4% to 5.5% is in the top ten. This sequence originates from a woman in her 40s with glioma. The source material was PBMCs, sampled from a glioma patient treated with radiotherapy, temozolomide or both. The J gene is TRBJ1-1, the V gene TRBV11-2; 10 nucleotides agree with TRBD1. The CDR3 DNA reads as TGTGCCAGCAGCTTAGTGGTGACAGGGGGCATGAACACTGAAGCTTTCTTT. This encodes CASSLVVTGGMNTEAFF.